This TCR beta chain was profiled in a study of blood T cells in healthy people across ages. Germline loops: CDR1 MNHEY, CDR2 SVGEGT. CDR3 length: 14 residues. Trimming pared 4 bases from V and 2 bases from J, leaving 11 bases between. This clonotype came up a few times. The use of a sample-barcoded 5' primer and a J-beta primer mix characterized a second PCR of roughly 6 to 11 cycles. A single record per CDR3 protein comes from TCRdb applying MiXCR to the 5' RACE reads. Here the sample spans approximately 1.5 million distinct CDR3 sequences, roughly 43% being singletons. This clonotype was obtained from a woman aged 18-35 years in good health. The chain links TRBV6-2 or TRBV6-3 to TRBJ1-2; D gene unclear. The sample comprised blood. CDR3 coding DNA: TGTGCCAGCAGTTTCGGACGGATGAACTATGGCTACACCTTC. Residues: CASSFGRMNYGYTF.